The sample holds many counts of the clone carrying this TCR beta chain. The antigen remains undetermined. The record originates from a study of cytomegalovirus exposure and HLA in healthy donors. In the study overall: Of all 400 or so donors who were genotyped, roughly 81% belonged to the Caucasian-associated ancestry cluster. Notes on the study in general: The authors listed 150 to 200 TCR beta chains as cytomegalovirus-associated.

From germline, CDR1 is KGHSH and CDR2 LQKENI. V was clipped by 5 bases and J by 6 bases, with 17 bases between them. The CDR3 totals 14 residues. The study ran its PCR with 60 Vbeta and 13 Jbeta primers. TCRdb's copy holds only in-frame clones and misses some; the assay was immunoSEQ multiplex PCR. The table has about 130,000 clones, approximately 80% seen once. The genes are TRBV18 and TRBJ2-7, with D tentatively TRBD1 (6 bases). This clonotype originated in a woman aged 35 to 49 in good health and CMV-seronegative. Sequencing was performed on PBMCs. CDR3 loop: CASSNGRGVSEQYF. CDR3 bases: TGTGCCAGCTCAAACGGCAGGGGAGTAAGCGAGCAGTACTTC. The whole variable domain, filled in from reference TRBV18 and TRBJ2-7, reads NAGVMQNPRHLVRRRGQEARLRCSPMKGHSHVYWYRQLPEEGLKFMVYLQKENIIDESGMPKERFSAEFPKEGPSILRIQQVVRGDSAAYFCASSNGRGVSEQYFGPGTRLTVT.